The 17 T cell receptor beta chains presented below share a single source sample, sequenced in a study of long-term antiretroviral therapy in people with HIV. Version v3.0 of the immunoSEQ assay was performed at survey level. The protocol was immunoSEQ multiplex PCR, while the TCRdb copy is restricted to in-frame clones and leaves out a portion. The sample contains 7,500 to 10,000 clones, 65% to 85% of which appear only once. The specimen was unsorted PBMCs, collected 0.3 years before starting antiretroviral therapy. The receptors originated from a man younger than 40 with HIV.

This chain connects TRBV7-2 to TRBJ1-4; 7 nucleotides line up with TRBD1. The CDR3 covers 15 residues. With 5 bases clipped from V and 8 bases from J, the junction kept 11 bases outside the gene matches. The germline gives CDR1 SGHTA, CDR2 FQGNSA. Written as DNA, the CDR3 is TGTGCCAGCAGCCCTCGGGACAGCCCGGGGGAAAAACTGTTTTTT. Its translation is CASSPRDSPGEKLFF. Together with reference TRBV7-2 and TRBJ1-4, the CDR3 gives the full variable domain: GAGVSQSPSNKVTEKGKDVELRCDPISGHTALYWYRQSLGQGLEFLIYFQGNSAPDKSGLPSDRFSAERTGGSVSTLTIQRTQQEDSAVYLCASSPRDSPGEKLFFGSGTQLSVL.

This rearrangement joins TRBV7-6 to TRBJ2-3; the D is unclear. The germline V gene has CDR1 SGHVS and CDR2 FNYEAQ. This CDR3 spans 13 amino acids. With 3 bases removed from V and 5 bases from J, the gap between germline ends came to 9 bases. The CDR3 sequence: CASSLEAQDTQYF. The CDR3 DNA follows: TGTGCCAGCAGCTTGGAAGCGCAAGATACGCAGTATTTT.

This clone has a single count. The rearrangement links TRBV4-3 to TRBJ2-1, with TRBD2 matching 11 bases. V lost 0 bases and J lost 6; bases outside the gene matches: 4. Germline CDR1 LGHNA, CDR2 YSLEER. CDR3 length: 16 residues. Here the CDR3 reads CASSQELAGEGNEQFF. DNA for the CDR3: TGCGCCAGCAGCCAAGAACTAGCGGGAGAAGGCAATGAGCAGTTCTTC.

This chain joins TRBV4-3 and TRBJ2-2; no clear D gene. The CDR3 spans 15 residues. Germline V gene lookup returns CDR1 LGHNA and CDR2 YSLEER. Deletions cut 1 base from V and 6 bases from J, with 12 bases between. The CDR3 protein is CASSQGRLPPGELFF. CDR3 bases: TGCGCCAGCAGCCAAGGTCGGCTGCCACCCGGGGAGCTGTTTTTT.

This clone has only a few counts. This chain joins TRBV19 and TRBJ1-5; D perhaps matches TRBD1 (5 bases). The length of the CDR3 is 12 residues. V gave up 8 bases and J gave up 3 bases, with 8 bases separating them. Germline-derived CDR1 and CDR2 are LNHDA and SQIVND (reference sequence). The CDR3 DNA reads TGTGCCAGTGGGACCTCCAATCAGCCCCAGCATTTT. Its translation: CASGTSNQPQHF.

This sequence joins TRBV9 and TRBJ2-3; TRBD2 agrees at 10 bases. The trim removed 4 bases at V and 5 bases at J, leaving 7 bases unmatched. Germline lookup yields CDR1 SGDLS and CDR2 YYNGEE. This CDR3 has 15 residues. The CDR3 nucleotides read TGTGCCAGCAGCCCAGCGGGGGGGCCCGAAGATACGCAGTATTTT. It specifies CASSPAGGPEDTQYF.

This clone showed up just a few times. The genes are TRBV7-3 and TRBJ2-7; D ambiguous. Trimming took 5 bases from V and 3 from J, leaving 11 bases between them. The CDR3 is 13 amino acids. Germline V lookup: CDR1 SGHTA, CDR2 FQGTGA. The chain's CDR3 is CASSQGPSYEQYF. DNA of the CDR3: TGTGCCAGCAGCCAAGGGCCCAGCTACGAGCAGTACTTC.

This sequence joins TRBV5-4 and TRBJ2-5, with unresolved D. Germline V gives CDR1 SGHNT, CDR2 YYREEE (reference sequence). The CDR3 loop spans 16 amino acids. V gave up 0 bases and J gave up 3 bases, with 15 bases separating them. The CDR3 protein is CASSLAPNSLKETQYF. DNA of the CDR3: TGTGCCAGCAGCTTGGCCCCTAACAGCCTGAAAGAGACCCAGTACTTC.

The J gene is TRBJ2-7, the V gene TRBV28; TRBD2 agrees at 12 bases. With 6 bases clipped from V and 3 bases from J, the junction kept 3 bases outside the gene matches. Looked up from germline, CDR1 is MDHEN and CDR2 is SYDVKM. This CDR3 is 14 amino acids long. This chain's CDR3 is CASRPSGRGYEQYF. DNA of the CDR3: TGTGCCAGCAGACCTAGCGGGAGGGGCTACGAGCAGTACTTC.

This clone was found once. This rearrangement joins TRBV6-5 to TRBJ2-7, with D perhaps matching TRBD1 (6 bases). Per germline, CDR1 MNHEY and CDR2 SVGAGI. This CDR3 has 15 residues. V was trimmed by 5 bases and J by 0 bases, leaving 14 bases between them. DNA of the CDR3: TGTGCCAGCAGTAGAAGTGGACAGTCCTCCTACGAGCAGTACTTC. Its protein is CASSRSGQSSYEQYF.

The chain employs TRBV30 and TRBJ2-7, with D hard to call. V gave up 3 bases and J gave up 4 bases, with 7 bases separating them. Germline-derived CDR1 and CDR2 are GTSNPN and SVGIG (reference sequence). CDR3 size: 11 residues. For the CDR3, the DNA is TGTGCCTGGAGGAAACCTTACGAGCAGTACTTC. Amino acid sequence: CAWRKPYEQYF.

V and J are TRBV2 and TRBJ2-4; D assignment may be TRBD1 or TRBD2 (5 bases each). Germline V lookup: CDR1 SNHLY, CDR2 FYNNEI. The CDR3 is 15 amino acids. The V end lost 2 bases, the J end lost 5 bases, and 13 bases lay between the germline ends. The CDR3 loop reads CASSENWGSENIQYF. Here the CDR3 DNA reads TGTGCCAGCAGTGAAAATTGGGGGTCTGAAAACATTCAGTACTTC.

This chain connects TRBV2 to TRBJ1-5, with D perhaps matching TRBD1 (5 bases). V lost 8 bases to trimming and J lost 5 bases, with 13 bases between them. The CDR3 covers 13 residues. Germline V gene lookup returns CDR1 SNHLY and CDR2 FYNNEI. The CDR3 region is CASWGGRDQPQHF. The CDR3 DNA sequence: TGTGCCAGCTGGGGGGGTCGGGATCAGCCCCAGCATTTT.

The chain uses TRBV7-9 and TRBJ2-1; 9 bases map to TRBD2. The germline gives CDR1 SEHNR, CDR2 FQNEAQ (reference sequence). V dropped 1 base and J dropped 6; count of bases not matched to a gene: 13. This CDR3 is 18 amino acids long. The CDR3 region is CASSLVTIGTSLSNEQFF. The CDR3, as DNA: TGTGCCAGCAGCTTAGTTACCATTGGGACTAGCCTCTCCAATGAGCAGTTCTTC.

This sequence joins TRBV7-8 and TRBJ2-5; no clear D. Near its end, the DNA agrees better with TRBJ2-7, so the J call may be wrong. Germline CDR1 is SGHVS and CDR2 is FQNEAQ. The CDR3 length is 12 residues. The CDR3 nucleotides are TGTGCCAGCAGTTACACTGCAGACGAGCAGTACTTC. It is translated as CASSYTADEQYF.

The chain carries TRBV7-9 and TRBJ1-2, with D possibly TRBD1 on 5 matching bases. Deletions cut 5 bases from V and 3 bases from J, with 19 bases between. CDR1 is SEHNR, CDR2 FQNEAQ, per germline (reference sequence). The CDR3 consists of 16 residues. CDR3 DNA: TGTGCCAGCAGCGTCAGTGGAGGGGCGTTAGACTATGGCTACACCTTC. Translation gives CASSVSGGALDYGYTF.

This rearrangement joins TRBV5-1 to TRBJ1-2; 12 positions agree with TRBD1. CDR1 and CDR2 from the germline V gene are SGHRS and YFSETQ. CDR3 size: 17 residues. Trimming cost V 3 bases and J 7 bases; bases outside gene matches: 13. The CDR3 sequence is CASSYLPRDRGPSGYTF. In DNA form, the CDR3 reads TGCGCCAGCAGCTACCTGCCTCGGGACAGGGGGCCTAGTGGCTACACCTTC.